What follows is one T cell receptor beta chain and its context. Its antigen is unidentified. The CDR3 is 14 amino acids. Per the germline V gene, CDR1 is KGHSH and CDR2 is LQKENI. V gave up 3 bases and J gave up 2 bases, with 10 bases separating them. The sample belongs to a study of tumor-infiltrating lymphocytes in localized non-small cell lung cancer. Libraries were prepared by immunoSEQ multiplex PCR; TCRdb keeps only in-frame clonotypes and omits some of them. Here the sample spans around 15,000 clones, approximately 49% being singletons. General study points: Not all patients were TCR sequenced, owing to tissue quantity. Tumor T-cell fraction was not associated with recurrence-free survival.

The sequenced sample was lung tumor tissue. The gene calls are TRBV18 and TRBJ1-1; D is unresolved. The sequence was obtained from a human donor with non-small cell lung cancer. The chain's CDR3 is CASSPQAVNTEAFF. The DNA of the CDR3 is TGTGCCAGCTCACCTCAGGCAGTCAACACTGAAGCTTTCTTT. The full variable domain, in which reference TRBV18 and TRBJ1-1 provide the parts outside the CDR3, is NAGVMQNPRHLVRRRGQEARLRCSPMKGHSHVYWYRQLPEEGLKFMVYLQKENIIDESGMPKERFSAEFPKEGPSILRIQQVVRGDSAAYFCASSPQAVNTEAFFGQGTRLTVV.